This passage covers 8 T cell receptor beta chains from one sample sequenced in a study of cytomegalovirus exposure and HLA in healthy donors. The PCR ran on 60 Vbeta and 13 Jbeta primers. Sequencing was performed with immunoSEQ multiplex PCR; in TCRdb, only in-frame clones are kept and a portion is missing. The sample contains 140,000 to 150,000 clones, 60% to 85% of which appear only once. Sequenced sample: PBMCs. Receptors were obtained from a middle-aged man in good health and CMV-seropositive.

The V call is TRBV2, the J call TRBJ2-3; 9 bases agree with TRBD2. The length of the CDR3 is 16 residues. Germline assignment: CDR1 SNHLY and CDR2 FYNNEI. Germline trimming cut 4 bases from V and 3 bases from J; bases unmatched to any gene: 8. CDR3 nucleotides: TGTGCCAGCAGTGGGGGTGGCGGGAGGGTGACAGATACGCAGTATTTT. Its protein product is CASSGGGGRVTDTQYF.

This clone was found once. The chain employs TRBV7-2 and TRBJ1-2; a weak D match, TRBD1 (5 bases). The germline V gene encodes CDR1 SGHTA and CDR2 FQGNSA. The ends were cut back, 3 bases at V and 6 bases at J, with 8 bases in the middle. The CDR3 covers 12 residues. The CDR3 region is CASSFRGDGYTF. In DNA form, the CDR3 reads TGTGCCAGCAGCTTTCGGGGGGATGGCTACACCTTC. Combining the CDR3 with reference TRBV7-2 and TRBJ1-2 gives the whole variable domain GAGVSQSPSNKVTEKGKDVELRCDPISGHTALYWYRQSLGQGLEFLIYFQGNSAPDKSGLPSDRFSAERTGGSVSTLTIQRTQQEDSAVYLCASSFRGDGYTFGSGTRLTVV.

There are many counts of this clone. V usage is TRBV5-1 and J usage is TRBJ1-3; no firm D call. The CDR3 is 16 residues long. The germline V and J ends were trimmed by 0 bases and 2 bases, with 12 bases remaining between them. CDR1 SGHRS and CDR2 YFSETQ come from the germline V gene. The CDR3 sequence is CASSLEIVETGNTIYF. CDR3 nucleotide sequence: TGCGCCAGCAGCTTGGAGATAGTAGAAACTGGAAACACCATATATTTT.

This chain uses TRBV28 with TRBJ1-1; the match to TRBD1 covers 8 bases. After removal of 5 bases from V and 6 bases from J, the junction contained 2 bases not matched to a gene. Germline V gene data show CDR1 as MDHEN and CDR2 as SYDVKM. The CDR3 length is 12 residues. CDR3 sequence: CASSDRGPEAFF. CDR3 bases: TGTGCCAGCAGTGACAGGGGCCCTGAAGCTTTCTTT.

The chain uses TRBV10-1 and TRBJ2-1; 7 nucleotides align to TRBD1. The germline gives CDR1 WNHNN, CDR2 SYGVQD (reference sequence). This CDR3 is built from 10 residues. V was clipped by 7 bases and J by 11 bases; unmatched bases: 2. CDR3 nucleotides: TGCGCCAGCACGGACAGGCAGCAGTTCTTC. This translates into CASTDRQQFF.

This chain connects TRBV2 to TRBJ2-7; tentative D call: TRBD2 (5 bases). V was clipped by 2 bases and J by 6 bases, with 20 bases between them. CDR3 length: 16 amino acids. The germline gives CDR1 SNHLY, CDR2 FYNNEI. The CDR3 loop is CASSELGGDYQFEQYF. The DNA for the CDR3 is TGTGCCAGCAGTGAACTTGGCGGCGACTATCAGTTCGAGCAGTACTTC.

The rearrangement uses TRBV2 and TRBJ2-7, with 8 nucleotides matching TRBD1. Germline-derived CDR1 and CDR2 are SNHLY and FYNNEI. This CDR3 is built from 14 residues. J gave up 6 bases and V 6 bases, and 10 bases lay outside the gene matches. As DNA, the CDR3 is TGTGCCAGCAGCGCAGACAGGGGCTTAATCGAGCAGTACTTC. It specifies CASSADRGLIEQYF. Drawing the rest from reference TRBV2 and TRBJ2-7, the complete variable domain is EPEVTQTPSHQVTQMGQEVILRCVPISNHLYFYWYRQILGQKVEFLVSFYNNEISEKSEIFDDQFSVERPDGSNFTLKIRSTKLEDSAMYFCASSADRGLIEQYFGPGTRLTVT.

This clone occurred a few times. The chain recombines TRBV7-8 with TRBJ2-5, with 9 bases aligning to TRBD1. J gave up 4 bases and V 3 bases, and 9 bases lay outside the gene matches. Germline-derived CDR1 and CDR2 are SGHVS and FQNEAQ. CDR3 size: 16 residues. Here the CDR3 DNA reads TGTGCCAGCAGCTTGTACAGGGGGCGGGGTCGAGAGACCCAGTACTTC. Translation gives CASSLYRGRGRETQYF.